The 11 T cell receptor beta chains below come from one sample, sequenced in a study of identical twins. TCRdb independently ran MiXCR on the 5' RACE reads; one entry per CDR3 protein. The sample yields fewer than 650,000 distinct CDR3 sequences, under 8.5% seen once. These data were also reused for a study on yellow fever vaccine responses in identical twins.

The specimen was PBMCs. The receptor set was obtained from a young woman in good health.

The chain combines TRBV28 with TRBJ2-5; tentative D call: TRBD1 (7 bases). Trimming took 8 bases from V and 0 from J, leaving 25 bases between them. CDR1 and CDR2 (germline): MDHEN, SYDVKM. The CDR3 runs 18 residues. CDR3 in DNA: TGTGCCAGCTGCGGGACAGAAATATCCCGACAGTACCAAGAGACCCAGTACTTC. It translates to CASCGTEISRQYQETQYF. The entire variable domain, with the rest obtained from reference TRBV28 and TRBJ2-5, is as follows: DVKVTQSSRYLVKRTGEKVFLECVQDMDHENMFWYRQDPGLGLRLIYFSYDVKMKEKGDIPEGYSVSREKKERFSLILESASTNQTSMYLCASCGTEISRQYQETQYFGPGTRLLVL.

The chain is built from TRBV20-1 and TRBJ2-1; 9 nucleotides match TRBD2. The CDR3 covers 15 residues. Trimming cost V 4 bases and J 6 bases; bases outside gene matches: 10. CDR1 DFQATT and CDR2 SNEGSKA come from the germline V gene (reference sequence). The CDR3 loop reads CSATPLAGIGNEQFF. In DNA, the CDR3 is TGCAGTGCTACCCCACTAGCGGGCATAGGCAATGAGCAGTTCTTC.

There are many counts of this clonotype. V usage is TRBV5-1 and J usage is TRBJ1-2; perhaps TRBD1 as D (6 bases). V was pared by 6 bases and J by 8 bases, with 23 bases between. The CDR3 extends over 15 amino acids. The germline gives CDR1 SGHRS, CDR2 YFSETQ. This CDR3 is CASTSNMGAEGGYTF. The CDR3 DNA is TGCGCCAGCACGTCCAATATGGGGGCGGAAGGCGGCTACACCTTC.

The table lists this clonotype with a few counts. This chain uses TRBV4-1 with TRBJ2-1; 9 nucleotides align to TRBD1. V trimming: 2 bases; J trimming: 7 bases; junction bases outside the gene matches: 15. The CDR3 runs 18 residues. Germline lookup yields CDR1 MGHRA and CDR2 YSYEKL. CDR3: CASSQQESTGGPPNEQFF. For the CDR3, the DNA is TGCGCCAGCAGCCAACAAGAAAGCACAGGGGGCCCGCCGAATGAGCAGTTCTTC.

This clonotype was detected ten times or more. This sequence joins TRBV27 and TRBJ2-3; 10 positions agree with TRBD2. This CDR3 is built from 18 residues. The germline V gene encodes CDR1 MNHEY and CDR2 SMNVEV (reference sequence). V dropped 5 bases and J dropped 1; count of bases not matched to a gene: 12. The CDR3 protein is CASSPGIAGGWGTDTQYF. In DNA form, the CDR3 reads TGTGCCAGCAGTCCCGGGATAGCGGGAGGCTGGGGCACAGATACGCAGTATTTT.

The rearrangement joins TRBV6-2 or TRBV6-3 to TRBJ1-4, with D uncertain. Germline loops: CDR1 MNHEY, CDR2 SVGEGT. There are 13 residues in the CDR3. V was trimmed by 6 bases and J by 1 base, leaving 6 bases between them. CDR3 loop: CASRGRTNEKLFF. The CDR3 nucleotides are TGTGCCAGCAGAGGTAGAACTAATGAAAAACTGTTTTTT.

The table lists this clonotype with a few counts. J is TRBJ2-1 and V is TRBV7-3, with D possibly being TRBD1 or TRBD2 (7 bases each). Germline-derived CDR1 and CDR2 are SGHTA and FQGTGA. This CDR3 has 15 residues. V lost 5 bases, J lost 9 bases, and 20 bases lay in between. Written as DNA, the CDR3 is TGTGCCAGCAGCGGGGACAGTGGGGGAGGGGGTGAGCAGTTCTTC. Translated: CASSGDSGGGGEQFF.

This sequence joins TRBV6-5 and TRBJ2-3; 12 bases agree with TRBD2. The CDR3 length is 17 residues. Per the germline V gene, CDR1 is MNHEY and CDR2 is SVGAGI. V lost 2 bases and J lost 2; bases outside the gene matches: 5. The CDR3 bases are TGTGCCAGCAGTTACGGGGGACTAGCGGGCACCACAGATACGCAGTATTTT. Translated: CASSYGGLAGTTDTQYF.

The V and J genes are TRBV10-3 and TRBJ2-1; TRBD2 agrees at 8 bases. Germline trimming cut 10 bases from V and 6 bases from J; bases unmatched to any gene: 5. Looked up from germline, CDR1 is ENHRY and CDR2 is SYGVKD. The CDR3 totals 12 residues. In DNA, the CDR3 is TGTGCCACCTCCGGGACTAGCAATGAGCAGTTCTTC. As protein: CATSGTSNEQFF.

Many counts were recorded for this clonotype. In DNA, the CDR3 is TGTGCCAGTCATGCTTTCAGTTCGAACACTGAAGCTTTCTTT. It encodes CASHAFSSNTEAFF. The chain recombines TRBV7-9 with TRBJ1-1; no firm D call. Germline V gives CDR1 SEHNR, CDR2 FQNEAQ (reference sequence). V lost 9 bases to trimming and J lost 1 base, with 15 bases between them. CDR3 length: 14 residues.

The chain joins TRBV5-1 to TRBJ2-1, with 10 bases identical to TRBD2. The germline CDR1 and CDR2 sequences are SGHRS and YFSETQ. This CDR3 is 16 amino acids long. Losses at the gene ends were 5 bases for V and 10 bases for J; bases not matched to a gene: 15. In DNA, the CDR3 is TGCGCCAGCAGTCCCGTTCTAGCGGGAGTGGGCCGCGAGCAGTTCTTC. It specifies CASSPVLAGVGREQFF.